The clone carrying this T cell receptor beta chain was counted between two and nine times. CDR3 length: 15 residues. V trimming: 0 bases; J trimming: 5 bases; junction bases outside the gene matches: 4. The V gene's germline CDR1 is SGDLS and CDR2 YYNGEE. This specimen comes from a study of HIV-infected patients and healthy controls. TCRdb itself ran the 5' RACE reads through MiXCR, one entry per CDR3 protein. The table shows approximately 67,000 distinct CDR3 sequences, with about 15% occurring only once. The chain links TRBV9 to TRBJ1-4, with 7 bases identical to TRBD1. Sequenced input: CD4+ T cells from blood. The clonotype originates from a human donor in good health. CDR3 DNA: TGTGCCAGCAGCGTAGCGACAGGGCTCAATGAAAAACTGTTTTTT. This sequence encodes CASSVATGLNEKLFF.